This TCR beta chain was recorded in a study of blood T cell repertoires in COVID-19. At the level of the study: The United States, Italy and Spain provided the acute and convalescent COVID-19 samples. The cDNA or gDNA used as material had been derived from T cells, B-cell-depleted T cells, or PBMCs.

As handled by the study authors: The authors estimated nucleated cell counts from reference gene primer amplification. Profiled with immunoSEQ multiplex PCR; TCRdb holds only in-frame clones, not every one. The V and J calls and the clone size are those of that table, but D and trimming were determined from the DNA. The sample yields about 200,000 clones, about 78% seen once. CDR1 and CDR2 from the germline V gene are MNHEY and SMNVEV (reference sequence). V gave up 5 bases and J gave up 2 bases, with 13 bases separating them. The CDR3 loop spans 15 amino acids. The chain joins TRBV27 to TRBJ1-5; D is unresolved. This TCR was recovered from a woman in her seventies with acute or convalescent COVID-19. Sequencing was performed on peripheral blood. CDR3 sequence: CASSPRWGGNQPQHF. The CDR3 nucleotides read TGTGCCAGCAGTCCCCGCTGGGGAGGCAATCAGCCCCAGCATTTT.